This TCR beta chain was captured in a study of cytomegalovirus exposure and HLA in healthy donors. Broader study findings: It was reported that the classifier diagnosed cytomegalovirus status with high specificity and sensitivity in both the original and validation cohorts.

Worth noting for this clone: Antigen specificity is unknown.

The V gene's germline CDR1 is GTSNPN and CDR2 SVGIG (reference sequence). Trimming removed 0 bases at V and 0 bases at J, with 8 bases between. CDR3 length: 14 residues. The PCR contained 60 Vbeta and 13 Jbeta primers. The method was immunoSEQ multiplex PCR; TCRdb's version includes in-frame clones alone and lacks a portion of them. The repertoire holds about 180,000 clones, with roughly four fifths as singletons. Sequenced sample: PBMCs. This TCR came from a woman aged 45-65 years in good health and CMV-seronegative. The chain joins TRBV30 to TRBJ1-1; D gene unclear. The CDR3 DNA is TGTGCCTGGAGTGTTGAGCACGTGAACACTGAAGCTTTCTTT. Its translation is CAWSVEHVNTEAFF.